This is a list of T cell receptor beta chains from one sample in a study of T cell responses to AZD1222 COVID-19 vaccine. TCRdb's table, derived via immunoSEQ multiplex PCR, lists solely in-frame clones and lacks some. The table lists about 150,000 clones, roughly 88% of them singletons. Source: peripheral blood, taken 28 days after the second AZD1222 dose. The receptor source for this set is an adult who received the AZD1222 COVID-19 vaccine. The CDR3 runs from the conserved cysteine through the conserved F or W. D genes are given only for firm matches. Rows give clone size only sometimes, using once, few, many, or a class for an expanded clone.

V: TRBV3-1/TRBV3-2; D: TRBD1; J: TRBJ1-4; size: .; DNA: TGTGCCAGCAGCACGGGACAGGGTGAAAAACTGTTTTTT; CDR3: CASSTGQGEKLFF
V: TRBV7-2; D: .; J: TRBJ1-1; size: once; DNA: TGTGCCAGCAGCTACAAGGGAGGTGGGACTGAAGCTTTCTTT; CDR3: CASSYKGGGTEAFF
V: TRBV5-6; D: .; J: TRBJ2-5; size: .; DNA: TGTGCCAGCAGCTTGGAGGGGTTCCAAGAGACCCAGTACTTC; CDR3: CASSLEGFQETQYF
V: TRBV6-6; D: .; J: TRBJ2-3; size: .; DNA: TGTGCCAGCAGTTTGGCTAGCACAGATACGCAGTATTTT; CDR3: CASSLASTDTQYF
V: TRBV7-3; D: TRBD2; J: TRBJ2-2; size: once; DNA: TGTGCCAGCAGCTTAACCAGGGAGGGAAGTACCGGGGAGCTGTTTTTT; CDR3: CASSLTREGSTGELFF
V: TRBV15; D: TRBD1; J: TRBJ2-7; size: once; DNA: TGTGCCACCAGCAGTGATCCTCTAGGGACAGGGGCGAACCACGAGCAGTACTTC; CDR3: CATSSDPLGTGANHEQYF
V: TRBV28; D: .; J: TRBJ2-4; size: .; DNA: TGTGCCAGCAGTTCAAGCCTTTCTATAGGGGAGAACATTCAGTACTTC; CDR3: CASSSSLSIGENIQYF
V: TRBV28; D: TRBD1; J: TRBJ1-2; size: .; DNA: TGTGCCAGCACTGAGGGACAGACCTATGGCTACACCTTC; CDR3: CASTEGQTYGYTF
V: TRBV11-2; D: .; J: TRBJ1-3; size: .; DNA: TGTGCCAGCAGCTCCCGGGTTCCTGTCGGAAACACCATATATTTT; CDR3: CASSSRVPVGNTIYF
V: TRBV4-2; D: .; J: TRBJ2-7; size: .; DNA: TGTGCCAGCAGCCAGGCGACCGGGACCAAGTACGAGCAGTACTTC; CDR3: CASSQATGTKYEQYF
V: TRBV18; D: TRBD1; J: TRBJ1-1; size: .; DNA: TGTGCCAGCTCACCACCGGGACAGAGCATTAAACATAGTGAAGCTTTCTTT; CDR3: CASSPPGQSIKHSEAFF
V: TRBV19; D: .; J: TRBJ2-2; size: .; DNA: TGTGCCAGTACCCCCAGGTACGGGGAGCTGTTTTTT; CDR3: CASTPRYGELFF
V: TRBV25-1; D: .; J: TRBJ2-7; size: .; DNA: TGTGCCAGCAGTGAGCCGGGGATCCTCTCCTACGAGCAGTACTTC; CDR3: CASSEPGILSYEQYF
V: TRBV19; D: .; J: TRBJ2-6; size: .; DNA: TGTGCCACCCTTATACACTCTGGGGCCAACGTCCTGACTTTC; CDR3: CATLIHSGANVLTF
V: TRBV7-9; D: TRBD2; J: TRBJ2-3; size: .; DNA: TGTGCCAGCAGCCGGACTAGCGGCGCGCAAGATACGCAGTATTTT; CDR3: CASSRTSGAQDTQYF
V: TRBV30; D: .; J: TRBJ1-2; size: .; DNA: TGTGCCTGGAGTGTTGGTGCCCGGAGGGGCTACACCTTC; CDR3: CAWSVGARRGYTF
V: TRBV6-2/TRBV6-3; D: TRBD1; J: TRBJ2-7; size: .; DNA: TGTGCCAGCAGTTACTTCGGACAGGGGGCTTACGAGCAGTACTTC; CDR3: CASSYFGQGAYEQYF
V: TRBV7-9; D: .; J: TRBJ1-3; size: once; DNA: TGTGCCAGCAGCTTAGTGGCCGACTCTGGAAACACCATATATTTT; CDR3: CASSLVADSGNTIYF
V: TRBV5-7; D: TRBD1; J: TRBJ1-2; size: .; DNA: TGTGCCAGCAGGGGGGAGGTGGGACAGGGCTATGGCTACACCTTC; CDR3: CASRGEVGQGYGYTF
V: TRBV20-1; D: .; J: TRBJ1-1; size: .; DNA: TGCAGTGCAACCGGGCACACTGAAGCTTTCTTT; CDR3: CSATGHTEAFF
V: TRBV21-1; D: .; J: TRBJ2-5; size: .; DNA: TGTGCCAGCAGCTCCCTGGGACTAGCGGGGCGAGAGACCCAGTACTTC; CDR3: CASSSLGLAGRETQYF
V: TRBV12-5; D: .; J: TRBJ2-6; size: .; DNA: TGTGCTAGTGGTTTGGGAAGCTCTGGGGCCAACGTCCTGACTTTC; CDR3: CASGLGSSGANVLTF
V: TRBV6-1; D: .; J: TRBJ2-7; size: .; DNA: TGTGCCAGCAGTGAAGGGGGCCAGCACGAGCAGTACTTC; CDR3: CASSEGGQHEQYF
V: TRBV5-8; D: TRBD2; J: TRBJ2-1; size: few; DNA: TGTGCCAGCAGCTTGACTCGGACTAGCGGGGGGGTAAATGAGCAGTTCTTC; CDR3: CASSLTRTSGGVNEQFF
V: TRBV7-9; D: .; J: TRBJ1-3; size: .; DNA: TGTGCCAGCAGCGACTATCATGGGCTATCTGGAAACACCATATATTTT; CDR3: CASSDYHGLSGNTIYF
V: TRBV6-5; D: .; J: TRBJ1-2; size: .; DNA: TGTGCCAGCAGCGGACAGATCTATGGCTACACCTTC; CDR3: CASSGQIYGYTF
V: TRBV5-1; D: .; J: TRBJ2-1; size: .; DNA: TGCGCCAGCAGCTCAGAATACAATGAGCAGTTCTTC; CDR3: CASSSEYNEQFF
V: TRBV7-3; D: .; J: TRBJ2-6; size: once; DNA: TGTGCCACCGGAGGGGCGGCTGGGGCCAACGTCCTGACTTTC; CDR3: CATGGAAGANVLTF
V: TRBV19; D: .; J: TRBJ2-1; size: .; DNA: TGTGCCAGTAGTATGGTGAGCGGTTACAATGAGCAGTTCTTC; CDR3: CASSMVSGYNEQFF
V: TRBV10-3; D: .; J: TRBJ2-6; size: .; DNA: TGTGCCATCCTCGCGGGATCCGGGGCCAACGTCCTGACTTTC; CDR3: CAILAGSGANVLTF
V: TRBV7-6; D: TRBD2; J: TRBJ2-2; size: .; DNA: TGTGCCAGCAGCACTCGACTAGCGGGTGTGCCCGGGGAGCTGTTTTTT; CDR3: CASSTRLAGVPGELFF
V: TRBV2; D: .; J: TRBJ1-5; size: .; DNA: TGTGCCAGCAGTGCCATAGAAGATCAGCCCCAGCATTTT; CDR3: CASSAIEDQPQHF
V: TRBV27; D: .; J: TRBJ2-4; size: .; DNA: TGTGCCAGCAGTTCCTTCTACAGGATAGCCAAAAACATTCAGTACTTC; CDR3: CASSSFYRIAKNIQYF
V: TRBV7-2; D: .; J: TRBJ2-3; size: .; DNA: TGTGCCAGCGGAAGGAGAATAGGGACCTATAGCACAGATACGCAGTATTTT; CDR3: CASGRRIGTYSTDTQYF
V: TRBV28; D: .; J: TRBJ1-1; size: .; DNA: TGTGCCAGCACCCTCCAATACACTGAAGCTTTCTTT; CDR3: CASTLQYTEAFF
V: TRBV28; D: .; J: TRBJ2-2; size: once; DNA: TGTGCCAGCAGTTCGCCAGGAACCACCGGGGAGCTGTTTTTT; CDR3: CASSSPGTTGELFF
V: TRBV7-9; D: .; J: TRBJ1-2; size: .; DNA: TGTGCCAGCAGCTTAGGGGGCAGGAGCGACTATGGCTACACCTTC; CDR3: CASSLGGRSDYGYTF
V: TRBV5-4; D: .; J: TRBJ1-3; size: .; DNA: TGTGCCAGCAGCTTGGATCCTCCTCCCTCTGGAAACACCATATATTTT; CDR3: CASSLDPPPSGNTIYF
V: TRBV4-1; D: .; J: TRBJ1-5; size: .; DNA: TGCGCCAGCAGCCTCGGTGGGGCAGGTCAGCCCCAGCATTTT; CDR3: CASSLGGAGQPQHF
V: TRBV19; D: TRBD1; J: TRBJ2-7; size: .; DNA: TGTGCCAGTAGTAGGGGACAGGGGTCCTACGAGCAGTACTTC; CDR3: CASSRGQGSYEQYF
V: TRBV2; D: .; J: TRBJ2-7; size: .; DNA: TGTGCCAGCAGTGATAGCGTTTGGAACTACGAGCAGTACTTC; CDR3: CASSDSVWNYEQYF